This T cell receptor beta chain was identified during a study of shared clonotypes between healthy human individuals. J gave up 0 bases and V 6 bases, and 7 bases lay outside the gene matches. Germline V gene sequence: CDR1 SQVTM, CDR2 ANQGSEA. This CDR3 has 15 residues. Profiling relied on immunoSEQ multiplex PCR, and the TCRdb table lists in-frame clones only, not all of them. This sample has approximately 2.5 million clones; roughly nine tenths occur once, and the top ten carry over 0.12%. This receptor was taken from a man younger than 30 in good health. The chain couples TRBV29-1 to TRBJ2-3, with 9 nucleotides matching TRBD1. The sequenced sample was naive CD4+ T cells sorted from blood. Indicated subset: CD45RA+ positively selected. The CDR3 coding sequence is TGCAGCGTCCTCGGGGACAGGGCTAGCACAGATACGCAGTATTTT. Protein product: CSVLGDRASTDTQYF.